The T cell receptor (beta chain) under discussion was sequenced for a study of T cells in women clearing cervical HPV infection. Profiling relied on immunoSEQ multiplex PCR, and the TCRdb table lists in-frame clones only, not all of them. The sample's table shows 30,000 to 45,000 clones. V was shortened by 4 bases and J by 1 base, with 11 bases between the two germline ends. The CDR3 has 15 amino acids. Germline lookup yields CDR1 SGHNT and CDR2 YYREEE (reference sequence). On this clone: The observed sequence ends 3 residues before the CDR3 terminus, with the missing tail filled in from the germline J gene.

All participants had a single incident cervical HPV16 infection, and prevalent HPV16 infections were excluded. The genes are TRBV5-4 and TRBJ2-2, with a weak D call TRBD1 (6 bases). This receptor was identified in a woman aged 18-69 years with a cervical HPV16 infection that either progressed to CIN3+ or cleared (not recorded which). The specimen was blood buffy coat. The sequenced CDR3 bases are TGTGCCAGCAGCACGCCACAGGGGAACACCGGGGAG. Translated, it gives CASSTPQGNTGE. The CDR3 in full is CASSTPQGNTGELFF. Variable domain in full (rest from reference TRBV5-4 and TRBJ2-2): ETGVTQSPTHLIKTRGQQVTLRCSSQSGHNTVSWYQQALGQGPQFIFQYYREEENGRGNFPPRFSGLQFPNYSSELNVNALELDDSALYLCASSTPQGNTGELFFGEGSRLTVL.